A selection of T cell receptor beta chains follows, all from one sample in a study of blood T cells in healthy people across ages. TCRdb reprocessed the 5' RACE reads with MiXCR, giving one entry per CDR3 protein. Seen here are roughly 1,300,000 distinct CDR3 sequences, 59% observed once, and the top ten hold about 6.7%. Material for sequencing was blood. The source is a man in his late teens or twenties in good health. The CDR3 runs from the conserved cysteine through the conserved F or W. The order of the fields is D gene, J gene, clone size, V gene, CDR3 DNA, CDR3 protein. The D gene is left open where the match is weak. A row's size may be missing; if present it is once, few, many or a size class.

. | TRBJ2-5 | few | TRBV29-1 | TGCAGCGTGACGGTTCAAGAGACCCAGTACTTC | CSVTVQETQYF
. | TRBJ2-5 | many | TRBV20-1 | TGCAGTGCGGCACGACTAGTGTCGGAGACCCAGTACTTC | CSAARLVSETQYF
. | TRBJ2-2 | . | TRBV4-3 | TGCGCCAGCAGCCAAGTCGGGGTCCCCGGGGAGCTGTTTTTT | CASSQVGVPGELFF
. | TRBJ2-7 | few | TRBV5-1 | TGCGCCAGCAGCGTCACCGGGTTCTCCTACGAGCAGTACTTC | CASSVTGFSYEQYF
TRBD2 | TRBJ2-7 | . | TRBV28 | TGTGCCAGCAGATTCGGACTAGCGAGTGACTACGAGCAGTACTTC | CASRFGLASDYEQYF
. | TRBJ2-7 | once | TRBV7-9 | TGTGCCAGCAGTTTAGGGGACTCCGGGTCCTACGAGCAGTACTTC | CASSLGDSGSYEQYF
TRBD1 | TRBJ1-1 | . | TRBV10-3 | TGTGCCATCAGTGAACAGACAGGGGAGGACACTGAAGCTTTCTTT | CAISEQTGEDTEAFF
. | TRBJ1-2 | once | TRBV6-6 | TGTGCCAGCCTAGAGACCGGGGAACATGGCTACACCTTC | CASLETGEHGYTF
. | TRBJ2-7 | once | TRBV7-9 | TGTGCCAGCAGCTTCGACAGAACCGACTACGAGCAGTACTTT | CASSFDRTDYEQYF
. | TRBJ1-5 | . | TRBV6-5 | TGTGCCAGCAGTGATAGGTACGGCAATCAGCCCCAGCATTTT | CASSDRYGNQPQHF
. | TRBJ1-6 | . | TRBV12-3/TRBV12-4 | TGTGCCAGCAGTTTTCGTTTATGGTCAGCTAAGTCACCCCTCCACTTT | CASSFRLWSAKSPLHF
TRBD2 | TRBJ2-7 | few | TRBV20-1 | TGCAGTGCTAGATTAGCGGGAGGGCCGGCCTACGAGCAGTACTTC | CSARLAGGPAYEQYF
TRBD2 | TRBJ2-3 | . | TRBV29-1 | TGCAGCGTCCTAGCGGGGGGGCCTAGTGCAGATACGCAGTATTTT | CSVLAGGPSADTQYF
. | TRBJ1-2 | . | TRBV2 | TGTGCCAGCAGTGATGACAGCCTTTCCTATGGCTACACCTTC | CASSDDSLSYGYTF
. | TRBJ2-1 | . | TRBV4-1 | TGCGCCAGCAGCCAAGAGATCGGGGCCCAAGGGTTCTTC | CASSQEIGAQGFF
. | TRBJ1-2 | . | TRBV5-1 | TGCGCCAGCAGCCCCCTCGCCGGGGGAGCTAACTATGGCTACACCTTC | CASSPLAGGANYGYTF
. | TRBJ2-1 | . | TRBV4-2 | TGTGCCAGCAGCCAAGATGTGAGCGGTGATGAGCAGTTCTTC | CASSQDVSGDEQFF
TRBD1 | TRBJ1-2 | . | TRBV4-1 | TGCGCCAGCAGCCAAGCCCCCCCTACAGGGGATAATGGCTACACCTTC | CASSQAPPTGDNGYTF
. | TRBJ1-5 | . | TRBV10-3 | TGTGCCATCAGTGAAGGGGTTAGCAGCAATCAGCCCCAGCATTTT | CAISEGVSSNQPQHF
. | TRBJ1-2 | . | TRBV7-9 | TGTGCCAGCAGCTTAGGGACCGAAAAGGGCTACACCTTC | CASSLGTEKGYTF
TRBD1 | TRBJ2-1 | once | TRBV12-3/TRBV12-4 | TGTGCCAGCACTCAGGGGGCTGCCTACAATGAGCAGTTCTTC | CASTQGAAYNEQFF
TRBD2 | TRBJ2-1 | . | TRBV20-1 | TGCAGTGCTTGGACTAGCGGGAGAAATGAGCAGTTCTTC | CSAWTSGRNEQFF
. | TRBJ2-5 | . | TRBV20-1 | TGCAGTGCTAGAGAAAGCTTTACAGGGTTCGCGACCCAGTACTTC | CSARESFTGFATQYF
TRBD2 | TRBJ2-5 | . | TRBV20-1 | TGCAGTGCTGGGACTAGATTGGAGACCCAGTACTTC | CSAGTRLETQYF
. | TRBJ2-1 | . | TRBV28 | TGTGCCAGCAGTTCCCCCTTAGAAGAGACCCAGTTCTTC | CASSSPLEETQFF
TRBD1 | TRBJ2-1 | . | TRBV7-8 | TGTGCCAGCAGCCCGAATCCCCTAACAGGGGATGATGAGCAGTTCTTC | CASSPNPLTGDDEQFF
TRBD2 | TRBJ2-7 | . | TRBV4-1 | TGCGCCAGCAGCGGGACTAGCGGGAGACACAATGAGCAGTACTTC | CASSGTSGRHNEQYF
. | TRBJ1-6 | . | TRBV7-9 | TGTGCCAGCAGCTTAGGAAGCTACACCGGGGGGAAGACGACACCCCTCCACTTT | CASSLGSYTGGKTTPLHF
. | TRBJ2-7 | . | TRBV16 | TGTGCCAGCAGCCTACCCCTACCTTACGAGCAGTACTTC | CASSLPLPYEQYF
. | TRBJ1-2 | few | TRBV3-1 | TGTGCCAGCAGCCAAGAAGTTTACAGCTTCTATGGCTACACCTTC | CASSQEVYSFYGYTF
. | TRBJ1-5 | . | TRBV28 | TGTGCCAGCAGTTTATTATATAGGGAGAGCGGCAATCAGCCCCAGCATTTT | CASSLLYRESGNQPQHF
. | TRBJ1-1 | . | TRBV5-1 | TGCGCCAGCAGCCCGCGTACCGGGCAGCCCACTGAAGCTTTCTTT | CASSPRTGQPTEAFF
. | TRBJ2-7 | . | TRBV7-9 | TGTGCCAGCAGCTTAGAAAGCGGCCCTAGACCCTACGAGCAGTACTTC | CASSLESGPRPYEQYF
. | TRBJ2-7 | . | TRBV4-1 | TGCGCCAGCACCGGACCCAACTACGAGCAGTACTTC | CASTGPNYEQYF
TRBD1 | TRBJ2-2 | . | TRBV10-2 | TGCGCCACGGGTCAGGGGGCGCGTTACCCAGGCGGGGAGCTGTTTTTT | CATGQGARYPGGELFF
. | TRBJ2-5 | few | TRBV20-1 | TGCAGTGCTAGTAGCCAAGAGACCCAGTACTTC | CSASSQETQYF
TRBD2 | TRBJ2-1 | few | TRBV20-1 | TGCAGTGCCAGCAGCGGGAGGGCTGGGAATGAGCAGTTCTTC | CSASSGRAGNEQFF
. | TRBJ1-1 | . | TRBV4-1 | TGCGCCAGCAGCCACGAGGGAAGGGGCACTGAAGCTTTCTTT | CASSHEGRGTEAFF
. | TRBJ2-5 | few | TRBV7-9 | TGTGCCAGCAGCTTAACGGGGGCTCAAGAGACCCAGTACTTC | CASSLTGAQETQYF
TRBD1 | TRBJ2-6 | few | TRBV10-3 | TGTGCCACGACAGGGGGCTCTGGGGCCAACGTCCTGACTTTC | CATTGGSGANVLTF
. | TRBJ2-7 | . | TRBV12-3/TRBV12-4 | TGTGCCAGCAGTTTGTCAGGGGCCGGGTACAATGAGCAGTACTTC | CASSLSGAGYNEQYF
TRBD1 | TRBJ2-1 | few | TRBV2 | TGTGCCAGCAGTCTACAGGGGACACGGGATAATGAGCAGTTCTTC | CASSLQGTRDNEQFF
TRBD2 | TRBJ2-1 | few | TRBV5-5 | TGTGCCAGCAGCTTGGCCGTAGCGGAGCGGGAGGGCTGGGATGAGCAGTTCTTC | CASSLAVAEREGWDEQFF
. | TRBJ2-1 | . | TRBV12-3/TRBV12-4 | TGTGCCAGCAGTTCCGGACGAGAGGTTTACAATGAGCAGTTCTTC | CASSSGREVYNEQFF
. | TRBJ1-1 | . | TRBV5-1 | TGCGCCAGCAGCTCTTCTCGGGTGGGCGCTGGTAGGACTGAAGCTTTCTTT | CASSSSRVGAGRTEAFF
. | TRBJ1-2 | . | TRBV5-1 | TGCGCCAGCAGCGTTGGGGGGCGGAGAGAACGTGGCTACACCTTC | CASSVGGRRERGYTF
. | TRBJ2-1 | . | TRBV20-1 | TGCAGTGCTCCTACGGGACTCGTATACAATGAGCAGTTCTTC | CSAPTGLVYNEQFF
. | TRBJ2-7 | . | TRBV6-2/TRBV6-3 | TGTGCCAGCAGTTACCCATTCCGACGATCAAGCTCCTACGAGCAGTACTTC | CASSYPFRRSSSYEQYF
. | TRBJ2-3 | . | TRBV12-3/TRBV12-4 | TGTGCCATTACCATAGAGGGACGATCGTCCATAGATACGCAGTATTTT | CAITIEGRSSIDTQYF
TRBD2 | TRBJ2-1 | . | TRBV11-2 | TGTGCCAGCAGCCCCGGAGCGGGAACCTACAATGAGCAGTTCTTC | CASSPGAGTYNEQFF
. | TRBJ1-2 | . | TRBV4-2 | TGTGCCAGCAGCCATCGGCGAGGGGACGGCTACACCTTC | CASSHRRGDGYTF